The T cell receptor beta chain under discussion was sequenced for a study of shared clonotypes between healthy human individuals. Study-wide points: Estimated richness was generally greater in naive than memory subsets.

Germline values: CDR1 LNHNV, CDR2 YYDKDF (reference sequence). The CDR3 contains 14 residues. V was cut by 0 bases and J by 7 bases, with 9 bases left in between. Samples underwent the assay at deep level. Clones were read by immunoSEQ multiplex PCR, and TCRdb kept only the in-frame ones, dropping some. The sample consists of about 2.3 million clones, around 92% of them appearing once. Concerning this clone: Its antigen is unidentified.

Every contributor of samples was a Caucasian grown-up residing in Nashville, Tennessee. Sequenced material: naive CD4+ T cells from PBMCs. Subset described: CD45RA+ positively selected. The V gene is TRBV15, the J gene TRBJ2-2; D is perhaps TRBD1 (6 bases). The TCR sequence derives from a man between 18 and 29 years old in good health. Some clones in this sample may be carry-over from other donors' samples. DNA for the CDR3: TGTGCCACCAGCAGAGAAAGGGGGTTCGGGGAGCTGTTTTTT. Translation: CATSRERGFGELFF.